This T cell receptor (beta chain) was profiled in a study of blood T cell repertoires in COVID-19. Here immunoSEQ multiplex PCR was the method, and the copy in TCRdb shows in-frame clones only, minus some. The sample has about 480,000 clones; roughly nine tenths are singletons. Germline CDR1 reads SEHNR; CDR2 reads FQNEAQ (reference sequence). The CDR3 spans 14 residues. Losses at the gene ends were 6 bases for V and 3 bases for J; bases not matched to a gene: 8. The clonotype comes from a man younger than 35 with COVID-19, enrolled during active disease. The sample taken for sequencing was peripheral blood. The V call is TRBV7-9, the J call TRBJ2-7; the match to TRBD2 covers 7 bases. CDR3 residues: CASSMVGGNYEQYF. The CDR3 DNA reads TGTGCCAGCAGTATGGTGGGAGGGAACTACGAGCAGTACTTC.